This T cell receptor beta chain is drawn from a study of cytomegalovirus exposure and HLA in healthy donors. The CDR3 spans 17 residues. Trimming removed 4 bases from V and 4 bases from J; junction bases left unmatched: 13. Germline loops: CDR1 SNHLY, CDR2 FYNNEI. Here immunoSEQ multiplex PCR was the method, and the copy in TCRdb shows in-frame clones only, minus some. The data show about 400,000 clones, 86% seen once. This receptor was obtained from a woman aged 18-29 years in good health and CMV-seronegative. The sample consisted of PBMCs. The chain carries TRBV2 and TRBJ2-5; 9 nucleotides match TRBD1. CDR3 DNA: TGTGCCAGCAGTGGAACCCCGTTACAGGGGGCAATAGAGACCCAGTACTTC. Its protein product is CASSGTPLQGAIETQYF.